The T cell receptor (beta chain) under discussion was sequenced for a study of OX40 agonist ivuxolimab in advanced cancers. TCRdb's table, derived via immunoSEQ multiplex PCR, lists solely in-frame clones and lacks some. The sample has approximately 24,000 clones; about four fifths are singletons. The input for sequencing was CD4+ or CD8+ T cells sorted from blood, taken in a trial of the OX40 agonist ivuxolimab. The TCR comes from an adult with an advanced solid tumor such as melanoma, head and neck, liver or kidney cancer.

The CDR3 coding sequence is TGTGCCAGCAGCCCCCCGGCAGATACGCAGTATTTT. Protein: CASSPPADTQYF. The J gene is TRBJ2-3, the V gene TRBV7-9; D gene ambiguous. V lost 5 bases to trimming and J lost 4 bases, with 7 bases between them. The CDR3 loop spans 12 amino acids. CDR1 SEHNR and CDR2 FQNEAQ come from the germline V gene (reference sequence). The variable domain in full, with the rest retrieved from reference TRBV7-9 and TRBJ2-3, is DTGVSQNPRHKITKRGQNVTFRCDPISEHNRLYWYRQTLGQGPEFLTYFQNEAQLEKSRLLSDRFSAERPKGSFSTLEIQRTEQGDSAMYLCASSPPADTQYFGPGTRLTVL.